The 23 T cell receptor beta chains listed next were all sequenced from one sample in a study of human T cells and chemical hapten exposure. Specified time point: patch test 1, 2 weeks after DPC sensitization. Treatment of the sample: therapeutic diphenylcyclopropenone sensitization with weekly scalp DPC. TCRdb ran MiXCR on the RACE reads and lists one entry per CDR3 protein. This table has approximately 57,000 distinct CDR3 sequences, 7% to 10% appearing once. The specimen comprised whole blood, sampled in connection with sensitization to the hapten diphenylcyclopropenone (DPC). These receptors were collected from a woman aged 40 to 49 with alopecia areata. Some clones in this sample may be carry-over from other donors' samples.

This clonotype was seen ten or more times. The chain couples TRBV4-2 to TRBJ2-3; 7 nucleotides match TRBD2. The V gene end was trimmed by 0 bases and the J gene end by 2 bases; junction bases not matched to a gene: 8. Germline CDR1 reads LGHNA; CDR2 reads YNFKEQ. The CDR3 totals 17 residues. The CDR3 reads CASSQDWLAEHTDTQYF. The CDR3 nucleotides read TGTGCCAGCAGCCAAGACTGGCTAGCGGAACACACAGATACGCAGTATTTT.

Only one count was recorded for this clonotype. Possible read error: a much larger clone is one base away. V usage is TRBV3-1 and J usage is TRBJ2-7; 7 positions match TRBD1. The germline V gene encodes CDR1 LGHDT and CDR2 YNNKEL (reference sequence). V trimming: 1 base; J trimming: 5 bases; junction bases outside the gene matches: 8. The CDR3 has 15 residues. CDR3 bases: TGTGCCAGCAGCCAAGGTCCGGGACAGAACCACGAGCAGTACTTC. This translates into CASSQGPGQNHEQYF.

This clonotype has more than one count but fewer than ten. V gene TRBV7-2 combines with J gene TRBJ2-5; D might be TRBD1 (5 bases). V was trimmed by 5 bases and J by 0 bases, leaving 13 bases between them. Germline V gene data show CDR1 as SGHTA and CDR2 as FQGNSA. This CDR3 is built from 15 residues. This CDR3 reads CASSPLRQYQETQYF. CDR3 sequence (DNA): TGTGCCAGCAGCCCCCTCCGACAGTACCAAGAGACCCAGTACTTC.

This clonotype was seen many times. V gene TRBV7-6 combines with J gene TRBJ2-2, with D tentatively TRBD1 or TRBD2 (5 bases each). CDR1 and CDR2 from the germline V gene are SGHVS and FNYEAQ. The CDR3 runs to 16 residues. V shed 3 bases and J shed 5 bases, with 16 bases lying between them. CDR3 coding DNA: TGTGCCAGCAGCTTTAGGGTGGAGGCAGGGACCGGGGAGCTGTTTTTT. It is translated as CASSFRVEAGTGELFF.

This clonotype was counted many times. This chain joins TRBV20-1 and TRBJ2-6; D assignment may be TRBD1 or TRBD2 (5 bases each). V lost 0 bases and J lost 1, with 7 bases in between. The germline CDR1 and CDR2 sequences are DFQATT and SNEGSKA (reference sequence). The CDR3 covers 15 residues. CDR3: CSAREGTSGANVLTF. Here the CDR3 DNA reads TGCAGTGCTAGAGAAGGGACGTCTGGGGCCAACGTCCTGACTTTC.

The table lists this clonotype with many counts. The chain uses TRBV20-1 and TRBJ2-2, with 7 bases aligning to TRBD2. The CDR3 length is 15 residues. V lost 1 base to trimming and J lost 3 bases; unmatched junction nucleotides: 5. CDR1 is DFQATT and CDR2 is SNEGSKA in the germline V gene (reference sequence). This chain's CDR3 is CSARAPGRDTGELFF. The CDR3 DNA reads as TGCAGTGCTAGAGCCCCAGGGAGGGACACCGGGGAGCTGTTTTTT.

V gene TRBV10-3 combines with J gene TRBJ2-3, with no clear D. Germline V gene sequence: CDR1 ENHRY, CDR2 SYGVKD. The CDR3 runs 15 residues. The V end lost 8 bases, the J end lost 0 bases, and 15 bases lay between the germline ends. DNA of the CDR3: TGTGCCATCGGTGGGCGGAGTGCTAGCACAGATACGCAGTATTTT. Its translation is CAIGGRSASTDTQYF.

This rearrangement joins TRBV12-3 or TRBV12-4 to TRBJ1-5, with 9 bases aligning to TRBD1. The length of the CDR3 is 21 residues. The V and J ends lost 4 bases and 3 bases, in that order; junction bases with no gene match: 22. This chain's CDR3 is CASSSDLLLTGGVFNNQPQHF. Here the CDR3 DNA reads TGTGCCAGCAGTTCTGATCTTCTCCTTACAGGGGGCGTCTTCAACAATCAGCCCCAGCATTTT.

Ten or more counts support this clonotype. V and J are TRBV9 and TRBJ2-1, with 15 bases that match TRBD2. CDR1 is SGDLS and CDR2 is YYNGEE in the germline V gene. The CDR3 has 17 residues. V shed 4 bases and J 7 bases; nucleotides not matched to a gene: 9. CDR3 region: CASSPGLAGGPGNEQFF. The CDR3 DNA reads TGTGCCAGCAGCCCCGGACTAGCGGGGGGGCCGGGGAATGAGCAGTTCTTC.

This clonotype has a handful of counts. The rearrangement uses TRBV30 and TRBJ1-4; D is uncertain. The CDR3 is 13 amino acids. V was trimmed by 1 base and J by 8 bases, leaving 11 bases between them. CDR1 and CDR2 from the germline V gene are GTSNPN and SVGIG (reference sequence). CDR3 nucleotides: TGTGCCTGGAGTGGGGAACGTGGAGAAAAACTGTTTTTT. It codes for CAWSGERGEKLFF.

DNA of the CDR3: TGTGCCAGCAGCTTAGTTCTGGGACAGAACTATGGCTACACCTTC. As protein: CASSLVLGQNYGYTF. The rearrangement joins TRBV7-9 to TRBJ1-2; 7 nucleotides align to TRBD1. This CDR3 region has 15 residues. Looked up from germline, CDR1 is SEHNR and CDR2 is FQNEAQ (reference sequence). J gave up 2 bases and V 1 base, and 4 bases lay outside the gene matches.

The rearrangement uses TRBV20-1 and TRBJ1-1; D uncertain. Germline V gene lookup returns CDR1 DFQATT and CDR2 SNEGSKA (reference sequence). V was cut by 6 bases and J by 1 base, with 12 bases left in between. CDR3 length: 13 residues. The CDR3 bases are TGCAGTGCCTCCGTTAAGCAGAACACTGAAGCTTTCTTT. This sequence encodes CSASVKQNTEAFF.

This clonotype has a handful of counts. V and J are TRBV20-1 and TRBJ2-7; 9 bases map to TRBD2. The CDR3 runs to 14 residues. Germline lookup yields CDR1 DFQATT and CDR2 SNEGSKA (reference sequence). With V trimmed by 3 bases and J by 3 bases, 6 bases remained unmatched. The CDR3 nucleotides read TGCAGTGCTAGGAACGCGGGGGGGTACTACGAGCAGTACTTC. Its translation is CSARNAGGYYEQYF.

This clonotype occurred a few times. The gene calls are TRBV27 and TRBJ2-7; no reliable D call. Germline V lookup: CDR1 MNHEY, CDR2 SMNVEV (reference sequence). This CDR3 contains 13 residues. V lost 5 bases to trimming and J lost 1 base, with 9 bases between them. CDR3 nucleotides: TGTGCCAGCAGTCCCGGTTTATCCTACGAGCAGTACTTC. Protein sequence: CASSPGLSYEQYF.

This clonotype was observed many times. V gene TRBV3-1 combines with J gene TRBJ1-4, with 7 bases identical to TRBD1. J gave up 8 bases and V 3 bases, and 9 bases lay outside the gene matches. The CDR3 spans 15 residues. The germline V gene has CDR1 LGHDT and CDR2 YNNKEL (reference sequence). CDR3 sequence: CASSHPGQRGEKLFF. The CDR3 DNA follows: TGTGCCAGCAGCCACCCGGGACAGAGAGGGGAAAAACTGTTTTTT.

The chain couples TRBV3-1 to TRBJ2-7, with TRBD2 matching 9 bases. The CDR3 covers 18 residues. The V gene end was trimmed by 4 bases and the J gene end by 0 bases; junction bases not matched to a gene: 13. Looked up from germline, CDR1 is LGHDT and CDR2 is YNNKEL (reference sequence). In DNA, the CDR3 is TGTGCCAGCAGCCCAAAGTGGGTACATAGCGGGGGCTCCTACGAGCAGTACTTC. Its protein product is CASSPKWVHSGGSYEQYF.

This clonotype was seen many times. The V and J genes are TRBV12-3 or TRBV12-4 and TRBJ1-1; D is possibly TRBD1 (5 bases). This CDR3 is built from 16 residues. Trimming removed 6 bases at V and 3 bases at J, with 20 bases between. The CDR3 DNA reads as TGTGCCAGCAGCAAGCCTAGGGGTAGGCTGGACACTGAAGCTTTCTTT. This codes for CASSKPRGRLDTEAFF.

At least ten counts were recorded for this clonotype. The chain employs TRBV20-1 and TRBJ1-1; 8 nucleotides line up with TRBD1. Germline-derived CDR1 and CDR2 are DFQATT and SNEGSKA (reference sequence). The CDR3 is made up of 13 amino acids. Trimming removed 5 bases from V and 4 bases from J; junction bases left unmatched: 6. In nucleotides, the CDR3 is TGCAGTGCTGCGGACAGGGACGTCACTGAAGCTTTCTTT. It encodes CSAADRDVTEAFF.

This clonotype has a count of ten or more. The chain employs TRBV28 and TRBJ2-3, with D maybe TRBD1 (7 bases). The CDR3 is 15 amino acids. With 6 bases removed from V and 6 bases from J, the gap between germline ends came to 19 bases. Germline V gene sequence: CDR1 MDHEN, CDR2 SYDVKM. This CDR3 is CASRPHEQGRDTQYF. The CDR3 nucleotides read TGTGCCAGCAGACCCCACGAACAGGGGAGGGATACGCAGTATTTT.

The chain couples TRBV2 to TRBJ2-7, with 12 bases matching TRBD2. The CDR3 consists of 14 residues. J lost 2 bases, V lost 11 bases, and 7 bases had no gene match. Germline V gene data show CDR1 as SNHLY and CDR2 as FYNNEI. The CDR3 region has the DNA TGTGCCGGTGGACTAGCGGGGACCCCCTACGAGCAGTACTTC. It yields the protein CAGGLAGTPYEQYF. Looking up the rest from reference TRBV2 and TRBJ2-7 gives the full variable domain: EPEVTQTPSHQVTQMGQEVILRCVPISNHLYFYWYRQILGQKVEFLVSFYNNEISEKSEIFDDQFSVERPDGSNFTLKIRSTKLEDSAMYFCAGGLAGTPYEQYFGPGTRLTVT.

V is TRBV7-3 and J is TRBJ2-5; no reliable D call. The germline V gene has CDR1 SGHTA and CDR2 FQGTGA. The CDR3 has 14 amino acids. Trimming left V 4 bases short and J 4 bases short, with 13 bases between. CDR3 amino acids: CASSSRHTAETQYF. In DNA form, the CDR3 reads TGTGCCAGCAGCTCGCGGCATACAGCAGAGACCCAGTACTTC.

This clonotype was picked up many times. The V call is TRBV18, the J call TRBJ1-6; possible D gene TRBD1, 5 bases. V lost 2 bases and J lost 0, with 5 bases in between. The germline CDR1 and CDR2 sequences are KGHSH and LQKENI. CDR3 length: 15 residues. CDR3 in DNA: TGTGCCAGCTCACCAGACAGCTCCTATAATTCACCCCTCCACTTT. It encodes CASSPDSSYNSPLHF.

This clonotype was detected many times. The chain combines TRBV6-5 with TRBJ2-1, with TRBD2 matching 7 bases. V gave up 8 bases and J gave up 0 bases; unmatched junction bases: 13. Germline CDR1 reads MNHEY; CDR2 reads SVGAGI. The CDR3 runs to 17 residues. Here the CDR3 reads CASGRASGQSSYNEQFF. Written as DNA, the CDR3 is TGTGCCAGCGGTCGGGCTAGCGGCCAGAGCTCCTACAATGAGCAGTTCTTC.